The sequence of this TCR beta chain was determined in a study of Ad26.COV2.S vaccination and SARS-CoV-2 variants. The treatment denotes: around 19 received Ad26.COV2.S at low or high dose, single or two shots; about five received placebo; per-sample allocation not given. The study sampled participants on day 63 after the first vaccine or placebo injection. An adult aged 18-55 years in Boston served as the donor. TCRdb's table, derived via immunoSEQ multiplex PCR, lists solely in-frame clones and lacks some. The data show under 300,000 clones, 87% seen once. The CDR3 contains 16 residues. The V gene lost 5 bases and the J gene lost 1 base, with 15 bases spanning the gap. Germline V gene data show CDR1 as SGHVS and CDR2 as FNYEAQ.

The sequencing here drew on peripheral blood, taken in a trial of Ad26.COV2.S vaccine versus placebo. J is TRBJ1-5 and V is TRBV7-6, with D maybe TRBD1 (5 bases). This sequence originates from a person aged 18-60 years who received the Ad26.COV2.S COVID-19 vaccine or a placebo. The CDR3 loop is CASSLGTRGSNQPQHF. The DNA of the CDR3 is TGTGCCAGCAGCCTAGGGACTCGAGGGAGCAATCAGCCCCAGCATTTT. Using reference TRBV7-6 and TRBJ1-5 for the parts outside the CDR3, the full variable domain is GAGVSQSPRYKVTKRGQDVALRCDPISGHVSLYWYRQALGQGPEFLTYFNYEAQQDKSGLPNDRFSAERPEGSISTLTIQRTEQRDSAMYRCASSLGTRGSNQPQHFGDGTRLSIL.